Included here is one TCR beta chain sequence, with context. With 1 base removed from V and 2 bases from J, the gap between germline ends came to 9 bases. Germline CDR1 SGHVS, CDR2 FQNEAQ. The CDR3 is 15 residues long. This sample stems from a study of blood T cell repertoires in COVID-19. Study processing details: By means of reference gene primer amplification, nucleated cell counts were estimated. The table came from immunoSEQ multiplex PCR; TCRdb's copy has only in-frame clones and leaves some out. V and J calls and clone size are copied from that table; D and trimming were computed from the DNA. This table has about 410,000 clones, about nine tenths appearing once.

The clonotype originates from a young woman with active or convalescent COVID-19. The chain links TRBV7-8 to TRBJ1-5, with D maybe TRBD1 (6 bases). What was sequenced was peripheral blood. The CDR3 region is CASSLGGGGNQPQHF. The CDR3 DNA reads as TGTGCCAGCAGCTTAGGCGGGGGCGGCAATCAGCCCCAGCATTTT.